This is a list of T cell receptor beta chains from one sample in a study of blood T cells in healthy people across ages. TCRdb re-derived calls from the 5' RACE reads in MiXCR, one entry per CDR3 protein. The sample includes some 670,000 distinct CDR3 sequences, 52% of them seen just once. Sequencing input: blood. The source is a woman over 75 in good health. Each CDR3 is given with its conserved first and last residue. Each record gives: D gene, CDR3 length, clone size, J gene, V gene, CDR3 protein, CDR3 DNA. A D gene is named only where the DNA matches it firmly. A row's size may be missing; if present it is once, few, many or a size class.

.,13,.,TRBJ1-2,TRBV5-1,CASSFDSSYGYTF,TGCGCCAGCAGCTTCGACTCCTCCTATGGCTACACCTTC
.,16,.,TRBJ1-1,TRBV4-1,CASSQELGAGNTEAFF,TGCGCCAGCAGCCAAGAATTGGGCGCAGGGAACACTGAAGCTTTCTTT
TRBD2,15,many,TRBJ2-5,TRBV25-1,CASSDPRTSGETQYF,TGTGCCAGCAGTGATCCGCGGACTAGCGGTGAGACCCAGTACTTC
.,17,many,TRBJ2-1,TRBV5-1,CASEGTGLAGSYNEQFF,TGCGCCAGCGAAGGGACAGGTTTAGCGGGCTCCTACAATGAGCAGTTCTTC
TRBD2,20,few,TRBJ2-2,TRBV3-1,CASSLLGASGAPTVTGELFF,TGTGCCAGCAGCCTCCTCGGGGCTAGCGGGGCGCCCACCGTCACCGGGGAGCTGTTTTTT
.,18,.,TRBJ1-2,TRBV4-1,CASSLTFSGQTTNYGYTF,TGCGCCAGCAGCCTGACCTTTTCTGGTCAGACGACTAACTATGGCTACACCTTC
TRBD2,19,few,TRBJ2-1,TRBV27,CASRSRSRSGGFSYNEQFF,TGTGCCAGTAGGAGCAGGTCTCGTAGCGGGGGGTTCTCCTACAATGAGCAGTTCTTC
.,13,few,TRBJ1-1,TRBV4-1,CASSQVTPSEAFF,TGCGCCAGCAGCCAAGTGACCCCCAGTGAAGCTTTCTTT
.,17,.,TRBJ2-6,TRBV20-1,CSARIGAHSSGANVLTF,TGCAGTGCGAGAATAGGGGCCCACTCCTCTGGGGCCAACGTCCTGACTTTC
.,15,.,TRBJ2-5,TRBV3-1,CASSLGGQKGETQYF,TGTGCCAGCAGCCTTGGAGGACAGAAAGGGGAGACCCAGTACTTC
TRBD2,16,.,TRBJ2-1,TRBV24-1,CATSSGLAGRGNEQFF,TGTGCCACCAGTTCTGGACTAGCGGGGCGAGGGAATGAGCAGTTCTTC
TRBD1,13,many,TRBJ1-2,TRBV29-1,CSAMGQRNYGYTF,TGCAGCGCGATGGGACAGCGAAACTATGGCTACACCTTC
TRBD2,15,many,TRBJ2-1,TRBV9,CASSALAGTYNEQFF,TGTGCCAGCAGCGCGCTAGCGGGGACATACAATGAGCAGTTCTTC
.,13,.,TRBJ1-5,TRBV20-1,CSARHAGSQPQHF,TGCAGTGCTAGACATGCCGGGTCTCAGCCCCAGCATTTT
.,15,.,TRBJ2-5,TRBV13,CASSLGLGVRETQYF,TGTGCCAGCAGCTTAGGGCTAGGCGTGAGGGAGACCCAGTACTTC
.,14,few,TRBJ2-5,TRBV7-9,CASSSWTIQGTQYF,TGTGCCAGCAGCTCCTGGACTATCCAAGGGACCCAGTACTTC
.,13,many,TRBJ2-7,TRBV29-1,CSVEDYQGYEQYF,TGCAGCGTTGAAGATTACCAGGGCTACGAGCAGTACTTC
TRBD2,16,few,TRBJ2-3,TRBV5-1,CASSTGLAGVLDTQYF,TGCGCCAGCAGCACGGGACTAGCGGGAGTTCTAGATACGCAGTATTTT
TRBD1,14,.,TRBJ2-5,TRBV12-3/TRBV12-4,CASSWDRGYSEQYF,TGTGCCAGCAGTTGGGACAGGGGCTACAGTGAGCAGTACTTC
TRBD2,16,.,TRBJ2-3,TRBV3-1,CASSLAGGRLSDTQYF,TGTGCCAGCAGCCTGGCGGGAGGAAGGTTATCAGATACGCAGTATTTT
.,14,few,TRBJ2-3,TRBV6-1,CASSERGNTDTQYF,TGTGCCAGCAGTGAAAGGGGGAACACAGATACGCAGTATTTT
TRBD2,13,.,TRBJ2-7,TRBV2,CASGTSGIYEQYF,TGTGCCAGCGGGACTAGCGGTATCTACGAGCAGTACTTC
TRBD2,15,.,TRBJ2-7,TRBV5-6,CASSLGGGFAYEQYF,TGTGCCAGCAGCTTGGGGGGGGGATTTGCCTACGAGCAGTACTTC
.,14,many,TRBJ1-6,TRBV12-3/TRBV12-4,CASRRSSYNSPLHF,TGTGCCAGCAGGCGGAGCTCCTATAATTCACCCCTCCACTTT
TRBD1,14,once,TRBJ2-7,TRBV12-3/TRBV12-4,CASSLLGQGYEQYF,TGTGCCAGCAGTTTACTGGGACAGGGGTACGAGCAGTACTTC
.,15,.,TRBJ2-7,TRBV5-1,CASRLGRAGNSEQYF,TGCGCCAGCAGACTCGGACGAGCGGGCAACTCCGAGCAGTACTTC
.,15,many,TRBJ1-2,TRBV20-1,CSARDPRASSNGYTF,TGCAGTGCTAGAGACCCTCGAGCCTCCTCTAATGGCTACACCTTC
.,14,.,TRBJ2-5,TRBV5-1,CASSRSLALETQYF,TGCGCCAGCAGCCGAAGCCTAGCCTTGGAGACCCAGTACTTC
.,15,many,TRBJ2-7,TRBV27,CASSLSGQIPREQYF,TGTGCCAGCAGTTTATCCGGACAGATCCCCCGCGAGCAGTACTTC
.,13,few,TRBJ2-2,TRBV7-9,CASSPQSGGELFF,TGTGCCAGCAGCCCCCAATCGGGCGGGGAGCTGTTTTTT
.,15,many,TRBJ2-1,TRBV9,CASSVEEKGYNEQFF,TGTGCCAGCAGCGTAGAGGAGAAGGGGTACAATGAGCAGTTCTTC
TRBD2,15,few,TRBJ2-5,TRBV28,CASSFSGRGTETQYF,TGTGCCAGCAGTTTTAGCGGGAGGGGTACGGAGACCCAGTACTTC
TRBD2,14,few,TRBJ2-7,TRBV5-1,CASSAGGPYNEQYF,TGCGCCAGCAGTGCGGGAGGCCCTTACAATGAGCAGTACTTC
TRBD1,13,many,TRBJ1-2,TRBV20-1,CSATGTGSDGYTF,TGCAGTGCTACTGGGACAGGGTCGGATGGCTACACCTTC
TRBD1,14,.,TRBJ2-5,TRBV3-1,CASSREGTGGTWYF,TGTGCCAGCAGCCGAGAGGGGACAGGGGGAACATGGTACTTC
TRBD2,14,few,TRBJ2-1,TRBV20-1,CSASITSGATEQFF,TGCAGTGCTAGCATAACTAGCGGTGCCACCGAGCAGTTCTTC
.,11,many,TRBJ2-5,TRBV29-1,CSVDLGETQYF,TGCAGCGTTGATCTGGGGGAGACCCAGTACTTC
TRBD2,14,many,TRBJ2-1,TRBV7-9,CASTGLAVNNEQFF,TGTGCCAGCACCGGACTAGCGGTTAACAATGAGCAGTTCTTC
.,15,.,TRBJ2-3,TRBV6-4,CASSEEGDTTDTQYF,TGTGCCAGCAGTGAAGAGGGCGACACCACAGATACGCAGTATTTT
TRBD2,19,few,TRBJ2-5,TRBV3-1,CASSQVSSQGLAGEETQYF,TGTGCCAGCAGCCAAGTCTCTTCCCAGGGACTAGCGGGGGAAGAGACCCAGTACTTC
TRBD2,13,many,TRBJ2-7,TRBV3-1,CASSQYTSGEQYF,TGTGCCAGCAGCCAATATACTAGCGGCGAGCAGTACTTC
.,16,once,TRBJ2-7,TRBV10-3,CASSEEENPTAYEQYF,TGTGCCAGCAGTGAAGAGGAAAACCCAACTGCCTACGAGCAGTACTTC
.,14,few,TRBJ1-5,TRBV7-9,CASSGPGGDQPQHF,TGTGCCAGCAGCGGCCCCGGCGGGGATCAGCCCCAGCATTTT
.,11,.,TRBJ1-2,TRBV7-2,CAGLQGYGYTF,TGTGCCGGTCTACAGGGCTATGGCTACACCTTC
.,14,.,TRBJ2-7,TRBV12-3/TRBV12-4,CASSAGQRGYEQYF,TGTGCCAGCAGTGCCGGACAGAGGGGGTACGAGCAGTACTTC
TRBD1,15,.,TRBJ2-7,TRBV6-1,CASSDPGQGFHEQYF,TGTGCCAGCAGTGACCCGGGACAGGGCTTCCACGAGCAGTACTTC
TRBD1,16,.,TRBJ2-2,TRBV7-8,CASSFWTGDMAGELFF,TGTGCCAGCAGCTTTTGGACAGGGGATATGGCCGGGGAGCTGTTTTTT
.,14,.,TRBJ2-3,TRBV27,CASSPGASTRTQYF,TGTGCCAGCAGTCCGGGCGCAAGCACACGTACGCAGTATTTT
.,13,once,TRBJ2-7,TRBV15,CATSRERGFEQYF,TGTGCCACCAGCAGAGAGCGAGGGTTCGAGCAGTACTTC
TRBD2,15,.,TRBJ2-7,TRBV2,CASSASGVIIDEQYF,TGTGCCAGCAGTGCTAGCGGGGTGATTATCGACGAGCAGTACTTC
TRBD2,15,many,TRBJ2-1,TRBV7-2,CASSFVTGGYNEQFF,TGTGCCAGCAGCTTCGTAACGGGGGGTTACAATGAGCAGTTCTTC
TRBD2,15,.,TRBJ2-3,TRBV27,CASSSWTSKADTQYF,TGTGCCAGCAGTTCATGGACTAGCAAGGCAGATACGCAGTATTTT